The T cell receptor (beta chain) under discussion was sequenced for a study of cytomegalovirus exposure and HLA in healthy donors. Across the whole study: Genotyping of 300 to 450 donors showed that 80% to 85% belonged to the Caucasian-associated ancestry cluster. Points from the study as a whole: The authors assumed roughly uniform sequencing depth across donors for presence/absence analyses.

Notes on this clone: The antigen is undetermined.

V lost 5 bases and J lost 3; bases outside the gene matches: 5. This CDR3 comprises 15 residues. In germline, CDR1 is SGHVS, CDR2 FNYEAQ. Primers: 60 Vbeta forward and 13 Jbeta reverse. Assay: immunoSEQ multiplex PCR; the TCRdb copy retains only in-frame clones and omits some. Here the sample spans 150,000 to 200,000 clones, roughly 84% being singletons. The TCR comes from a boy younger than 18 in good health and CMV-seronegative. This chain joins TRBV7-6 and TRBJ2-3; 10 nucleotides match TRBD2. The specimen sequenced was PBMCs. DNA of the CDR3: TGTGCCAGCAGCCGCCTAGCGGGAGAGACAGATACGCAGTATTTT. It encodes CASSRLAGETDTQYF.